Sequencing of this TCR beta chain was carried out in a study of shared clonotypes between healthy human individuals. Study observations and caveats: A generally larger estimated richness was seen in naive subsets than in memory subsets.

Using immunoSEQ multiplex PCR, the repertoire was profiled, and TCRdb retains in-frame clones only, with some absent. The data show 190,000 or so clones, roughly 91% seen once. Turning to this clone: Its antigen is as yet unknown.

Germline V CDR1 and CDR2: MRHNA, SNTAGT. The CDR3 contains 14 residues. Between the trimmed V and J ends, which lost 11 bases and 1 base, there was a span of 18 bases. The genes are TRBV6-4 and TRBJ2-7, with D perhaps matching TRBD2 (6 bases). Sequencing used naive CD4+ T cells sorted from blood. Regarding subset: CD45RA+ positively selected. The TCR sequence derives from a woman in her twenties or thirties in good health. CDR3 protein: CAVRGGSSSYEQYF. The CDR3, as DNA: TGTGCCGTTAGGGGAGGCTCCTCGTCCTACGAGCAGTACTTC.